In this sample, the clone carrying this TCR beta chain turned up many times. The CDR3 sequence is 14 residues long. V shed 5 bases, J shed 7 bases, and the junction held 7 bases outside the gene matches. CDR1 is MGHDK and CDR2 is SYGVNS in the germline V gene. This specimen belongs to a study of shared clonotypes between healthy human individuals. Assay used: immunoSEQ multiplex PCR; TCRdb lists only in-frame clones, some missing. The sample holds about 770,000 clones, roughly two thirds seen once. Sequenced: memory CD4+ T cells sorted from blood. The sample's subset: CD45RA-negative fraction. The chain links TRBV25-1 to TRBJ2-7; 11 bases are shared with TRBD2. The sequence was obtained from a woman aged 25 to 39 in good health. The CDR3 spells CASSSGLAEEEQYF. The CDR3 nucleotides are TGTGCCAGCAGTTCGGGACTAGCGGAGGAAGAGCAGTACTTC.